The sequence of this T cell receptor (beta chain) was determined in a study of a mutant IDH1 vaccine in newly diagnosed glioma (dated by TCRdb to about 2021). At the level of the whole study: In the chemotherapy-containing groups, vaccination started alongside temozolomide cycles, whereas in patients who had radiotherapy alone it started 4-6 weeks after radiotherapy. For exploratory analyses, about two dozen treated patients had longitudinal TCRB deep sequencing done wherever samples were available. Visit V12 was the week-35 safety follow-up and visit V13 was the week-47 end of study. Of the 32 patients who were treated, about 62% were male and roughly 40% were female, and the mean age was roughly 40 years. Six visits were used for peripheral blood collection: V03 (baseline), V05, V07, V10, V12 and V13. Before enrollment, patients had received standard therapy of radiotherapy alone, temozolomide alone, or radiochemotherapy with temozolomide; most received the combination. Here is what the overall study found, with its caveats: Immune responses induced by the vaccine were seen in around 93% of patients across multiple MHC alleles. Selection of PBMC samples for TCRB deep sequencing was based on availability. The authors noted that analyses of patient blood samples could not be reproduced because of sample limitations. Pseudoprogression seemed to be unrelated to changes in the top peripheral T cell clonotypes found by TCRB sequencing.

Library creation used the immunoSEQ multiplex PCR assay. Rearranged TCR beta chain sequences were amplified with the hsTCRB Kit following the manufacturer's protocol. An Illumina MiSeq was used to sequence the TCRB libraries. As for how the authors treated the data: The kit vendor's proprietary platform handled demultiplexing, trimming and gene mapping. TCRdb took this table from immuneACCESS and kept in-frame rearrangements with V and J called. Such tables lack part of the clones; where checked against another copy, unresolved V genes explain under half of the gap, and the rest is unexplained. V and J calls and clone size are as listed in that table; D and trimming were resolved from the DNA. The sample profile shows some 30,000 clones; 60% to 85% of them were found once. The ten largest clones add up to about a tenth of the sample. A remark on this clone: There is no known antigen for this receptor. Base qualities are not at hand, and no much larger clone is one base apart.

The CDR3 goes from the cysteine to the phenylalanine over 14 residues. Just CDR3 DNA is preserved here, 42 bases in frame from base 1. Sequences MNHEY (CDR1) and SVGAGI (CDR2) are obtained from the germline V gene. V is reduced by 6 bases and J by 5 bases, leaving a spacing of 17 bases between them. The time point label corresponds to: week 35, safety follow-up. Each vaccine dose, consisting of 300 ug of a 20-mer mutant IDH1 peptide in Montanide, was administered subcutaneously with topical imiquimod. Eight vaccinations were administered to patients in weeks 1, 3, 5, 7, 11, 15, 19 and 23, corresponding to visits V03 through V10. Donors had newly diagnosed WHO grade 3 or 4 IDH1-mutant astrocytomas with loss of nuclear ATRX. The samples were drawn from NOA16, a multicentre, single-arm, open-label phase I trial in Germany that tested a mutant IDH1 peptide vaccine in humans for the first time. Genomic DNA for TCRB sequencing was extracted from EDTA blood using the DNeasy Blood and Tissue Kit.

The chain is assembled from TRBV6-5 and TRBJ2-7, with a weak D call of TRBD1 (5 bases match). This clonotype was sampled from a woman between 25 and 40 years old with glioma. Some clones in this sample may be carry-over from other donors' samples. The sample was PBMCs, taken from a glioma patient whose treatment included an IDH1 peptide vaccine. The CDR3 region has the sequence CASSRASQAHEQYF. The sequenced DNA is TGTGCCAGCAGCAGGGCGTCGCAAGCCCACGAGCAGTACTTC.